This TCR beta chain was sequenced in a study of response to subunit inactivated influenza vaccine. Study observations and caveats: Every seasonal influenza vaccination brings in few new T cells, the authors suggested.

Concerning this clonotype: Antigen specificity is unknown.

TCRdb processed the RT-PCR reads anew with MiXCR; each CDR3 protein has one entry. The sample has some 800,000 distinct CDR3 sequences; 21% are singletons. Germline V gives CDR1 SGHTA, CDR2 FQGNSA. The CDR3 extends over 17 amino acids. V lost 2 bases, J lost 5 bases, and 11 bases stayed unmatched. The specimen was PBMCs from blood, collected about 5 days after vaccination. The sequence came from a man between 50 and 59 years old who received an inactivated influenza vaccine. This chain connects TRBV7-2 to TRBJ2-1; 8 bases are a match to TRBD2. In nucleotides, the CDR3 is TGTGCCAGCAGCTTACACTTGCGTAGCGGGGCCGACAATGAGCAGTTCTTC. Its protein product is CASSLHLRSGADNEQFF.